This is a list of T cell receptor beta chains from one sample in a study of blood T cell repertoires in COVID-19. The repertoire was sequenced with immunoSEQ multiplex PCR; TCRdb's copy has only in-frame clones and lacks some. The table records 250,000 or so clones, about 87% of them present only once. Specimen: peripheral blood. The receptors stem from a man aged 25 to 45 with COVID-19, enrolled during active disease. Both conserved end residues are part of each CDR3. Each record gives: clone size, J gene, V gene, D gene, CDR3 protein, CDR3 DNA. D genes are given only for firm matches. A clone size is listed for some rows: how often the clone was seen (once, few, many), or a class if it is expanded.

size: .; J: TRBJ2-7; V: TRBV27; D: .; CDR3: CASSLVTGPYEQYF; DNA: TGTGCCAGCAGTTTAGTGACAGGCCCCTACGAGCAGTACTTC
size: .; J: TRBJ2-1; V: TRBV11-1; D: TRBD2; CDR3: CASSQAGGYEQFF; DNA: TGTGCCAGCAGCCAAGCGGGAGGGTATGAGCAGTTCTTC
size: .; J: TRBJ2-1; V: TRBV5-6; D: TRBD2; CDR3: CASSLARTSGSGDEQFF; DNA: TGTGCCAGCAGCTTGGCCCGGACTAGCGGGAGTGGGGATGAGCAGTTCTTC
size: once; J: TRBJ1-1; V: TRBV12-3/TRBV12-4; D: .; CDR3: CASRRHLNTEAFF; DNA: TGTGCCAGCAGACGACATTTGAACACTGAAGCTTTCTTT
size: .; J: TRBJ2-1; V: TRBV19; D: TRBD1; CDR3: CASSRATGVPYNEQFF; DNA: TGTGCCAGTAGTAGAGCTACAGGGGTTCCCTACAATGAGCAGTTCTTC
size: once; J: TRBJ2-1; V: TRBV15; D: .; CDR3: CATSRGQGSGRLEQFF; DNA: TGTGCCACCAGCAGAGGGCAGGGATCTGGCCGGCTTGAGCAGTTCTTC
size: .; J: TRBJ2-7; V: TRBV6-5; D: TRBD1; CDR3: CASRTSGQGSYEQYF; DNA: TGTGCCAGCAGGACCTCGGGACAGGGCAGCTACGAGCAGTACTTC
size: once; J: TRBJ1-1; V: TRBV18; D: .; CDR3: CASSTVNTEAFF; DNA: TGTGCCAGCTCAACGGTGAACACTGAAGCTTTCTTT
size: .; J: TRBJ1-1; V: TRBV4-3; D: .; CDR3: CASSQEPDWTGNTEAFF; DNA: TGCGCCAGCAGCCAAGAGCCGGACTGGACGGGGAACACTGAAGCTTTCTTT
size: .; J: TRBJ2-3; V: TRBV7-3; D: .; CDR3: CASSTWTTDTQYF; DNA: TGTGCCAGCAGCACCTGGACTACAGATACGCAGTATTTT
size: few; J: TRBJ2-2; V: TRBV4-1; D: TRBD2; CDR3: CASSQPSGRAANTGELFF; DNA: TGCGCCAGCAGCCAACCTAGCGGGAGGGCCGCGAACACCGGGGAGCTGTTTTTT
size: .; J: TRBJ2-1; V: TRBV19; D: TRBD2; CDR3: CASSMLNLGASGGHTNEQFF; DNA: TGTGCCAGTAGTATGCTAAACTTGGGGGCTAGCGGGGGGCATACCAATGAGCAGTTCTTC
size: .; J: TRBJ2-1; V: TRBV7-9; D: TRBD1; CDR3: CASSTGQGSYNEQFF; DNA: TGTGCCAGCAGCACCGGACAGGGCTCCTACAATGAGCAGTTCTTC
size: .; J: TRBJ2-3; V: TRBV10-3; D: TRBD1; CDR3: CAISDRGMDTDTQYF; DNA: TGTGCCATCTCCGACAGGGGGATGGACACAGATACGCAGTATTTT
size: once; J: TRBJ2-1; V: TRBV7-3; D: .; CDR3: CASSLEAHNEQFF; DNA: TGTGCCAGCAGCTTAGAGGCCCACAATGAGCAGTTCTTC
size: .; J: TRBJ1-1; V: TRBV30; D: .; CDR3: CAWRRGSEAFF; DNA: TGTGCCTGGAGAAGAGGGTCTGAAGCTTTCTTT
size: once; J: TRBJ1-4; V: TRBV5-5; D: .; CDR3: CASSAGAVINEKLFF; DNA: TGTGCCAGCAGCGCTGGGGCAGTGATTAATGAAAAACTGTTTTTT
size: .; J: TRBJ2-7; V: TRBV28; D: TRBD1; CDR3: CASSTGQGIYEQYF; DNA: TGTGCCAGCAGCACGGGACAGGGGATTTACGAGCAGTACTTC
size: .; J: TRBJ1-1; V: TRBV6-5; D: .; CDR3: CASSYGIAMNTEAFF; DNA: TGTGCCAGCAGTTACGGTATAGCCATGAACACTGAAGCTTTCTTT
size: .; J: TRBJ2-1; V: TRBV24-1; D: .; CDR3: CATSEANRPSSYNEQFF; DNA: TGTGCCACCAGTGAAGCCAACCGACCTAGCTCCTACAATGAGCAGTTCTTC
size: .; J: TRBJ2-3; V: TRBV30; D: .; CDR3: CAWTPSPWVTQYF; DNA: TGTGCCTGGACCCCTAGCCCGTGGGTTACGCAGTATTTT
size: .; J: TRBJ1-1; V: TRBV27; D: .; CDR3: CASSTFGTTEAFF; DNA: TGTGCCAGCAGCACGTTTGGGACAACTGAAGCTTTCTTT
size: .; J: TRBJ2-2; V: TRBV19; D: .; CDR3: CASSIIEWTGELFF; DNA: TGTGCCAGTAGTATAATTGAGTGGACCGGGGAGCTGTTTTTT
size: .; J: TRBJ2-1; V: TRBV24-1; D: TRBD2; CDR3: CATSDPGLAGGSEQFF; DNA: TGTGCCACCAGTGATCCGGGACTAGCGGGGGGGAGTGAGCAGTTCTTC
size: once; J: TRBJ2-1; V: TRBV9; D: .; CDR3: CASSVVSDSYNEQFF; DNA: TGTGCCAGCAGCGTAGTTAGCGACTCCTACAATGAGCAGTTCTTC
size: .; J: TRBJ2-1; V: TRBV15; D: .; CDR3: CATSSAGVSHEQFF; DNA: TGTGCCACCAGCAGCGCAGGGGTTTCCCATGAGCAGTTCTTC
size: few; J: TRBJ2-1; V: TRBV6-2/TRBV6-3; D: TRBD2; CDR3: CASSVLSGVQFF; DNA: TGTGCCAGCAGCGTCCTTAGCGGGGTCCAGTTCTTC
size: .; J: TRBJ1-5; V: TRBV5-1; D: .; CDR3: CASSLEGGVQPQHF; DNA: TGCGCCAGCAGCTTGGAGGGGGGGGTTCAGCCCCAGCATTTT
size: .; J: TRBJ1-6; V: TRBV5-6; D: TRBD1; CDR3: CASSLVDRGPNSPLHF; DNA: TGTGCCAGCAGCTTGGTAGACAGGGGGCCTAATTCACCCCTCCACTTT
size: .; J: TRBJ1-5; V: TRBV10-3; D: .; CDR3: CAIGRGGNQPQHF; DNA: TGTGCCATCGGTCGGGGAGGCAATCAGCCCCAGCATTTT
size: .; J: TRBJ1-2; V: TRBV4-3; D: .; CDR3: CASSQDRAPNYGYTF; DNA: TGCGCCAGCAGCCAAGACAGGGCTCCTAACTATGGCTACACCTTC
size: .; J: TRBJ1-1; V: TRBV10-3; D: .; CDR3: CAISEGERAFF; DNA: TGTGCCATCAGTGAGGGAGAGCGGGCTTTCTTT
size: .; J: TRBJ1-6; V: TRBV14; D: TRBD1; CDR3: CASSQAQGANSPLHF; DNA: TGTGCCAGCAGCCAAGCGCAGGGGGCCAATTCACCCCTCCACTTT
size: .; J: TRBJ2-1; V: TRBV29-1; D: .; CDR3: CSFLWGAPYNEQFF; DNA: TGCAGCTTCCTCTGGGGAGCGCCCTACAATGAGCAGTTCTTC
size: .; J: TRBJ1-3; V: TRBV7-9; D: TRBD1; CDR3: CASSPTGNSGNTIYF; DNA: TGTGCCAGCAGCCCGACAGGGAACTCTGGAAACACCATATATTTT
size: once; J: TRBJ1-1; V: TRBV11-2; D: .; CDR3: CASSSGSTEAFF; DNA: TGTGCCAGCAGCTCAGGGTCTACTGAAGCTTTCTTT
size: .; J: TRBJ2-1; V: TRBV13; D: .; CDR3: CASSLQGSYNEQFF; DNA: TGTGCCAGCAGCTTACAGGGTTCCTACAATGAGCAGTTCTTC
size: .; J: TRBJ1-1; V: TRBV7-3; D: .; CDR3: CASSLGGMNTEAFF; DNA: TGTGCCAGCAGCCTAGGGGGTATGAACACTGAAGCTTTCTTT
size: .; J: TRBJ1-1; V: TRBV5-1; D: TRBD1; CDR3: CASSYDRGDTEAFF; DNA: TGCGCCAGCAGCTACGACAGGGGGGACACTGAAGCTTTCTTT
size: .; J: TRBJ2-2; V: TRBV12-5; D: TRBD1; CDR3: CASDRGSNTGELFF; DNA: TGTGCTAGTGACAGGGGTTCGAACACCGGGGAGCTGTTTTTT
size: .; J: TRBJ1-1; V: TRBV7-3; D: .; CDR3: CASSLDRESEAFF; DNA: TGTGCCAGCAGCTTAGATCGGGAGTCTGAAGCTTTCTTT
size: .; J: TRBJ2-7; V: TRBV27; D: TRBD1; CDR3: CASSKPGQGIHEQYF; DNA: TGTGCCAGCAGTAAACCGGGACAGGGTATCCACGAGCAGTACTTC
size: once; J: TRBJ1-2; V: TRBV7-9; D: .; CDR3: CASSLERANYGYTF; DNA: TGTGCCAGCAGCTTAGAGAGAGCTAACTATGGCTACACCTTC
size: .; J: TRBJ1-2; V: TRBV27; D: .; CDR3: CASSLYPGGEIRYGYTF; DNA: TGTGCCAGCAGTCTCTACCCGGGGGGAGAAATAAGGTATGGCTACACCTTC
size: .; J: TRBJ1-5; V: TRBV4-1; D: .; CDR3: CASSQGVQGNQPQHF; DNA: TGCGCCAGCAGCCAAGGGGTACAGGGAAATCAGCCCCAGCATTTT
size: .; J: TRBJ1-5; V: TRBV28; D: .; CDR3: CASSLFEGYNQPQHF; DNA: TGTGCCAGCAGTTTATTCGAGGGCTACAATCAGCCCCAGCATTTT